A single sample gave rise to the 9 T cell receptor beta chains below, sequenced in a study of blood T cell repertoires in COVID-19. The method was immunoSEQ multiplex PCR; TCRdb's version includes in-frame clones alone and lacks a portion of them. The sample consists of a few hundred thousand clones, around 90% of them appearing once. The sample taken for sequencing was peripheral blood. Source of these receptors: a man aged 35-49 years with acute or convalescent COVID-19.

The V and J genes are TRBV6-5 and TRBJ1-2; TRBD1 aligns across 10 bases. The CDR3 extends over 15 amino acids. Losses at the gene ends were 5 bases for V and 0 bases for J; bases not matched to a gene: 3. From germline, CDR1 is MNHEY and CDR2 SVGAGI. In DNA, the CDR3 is TGTGCCAGCAGTACTGACAGGGGGCCTAACTATGGCTACACCTTC. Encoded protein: CASSTDRGPNYGYTF.

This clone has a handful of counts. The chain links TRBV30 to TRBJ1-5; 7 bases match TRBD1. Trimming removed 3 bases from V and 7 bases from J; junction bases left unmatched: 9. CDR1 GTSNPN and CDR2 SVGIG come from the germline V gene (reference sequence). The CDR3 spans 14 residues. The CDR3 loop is CAWSTGVDRQPQHF. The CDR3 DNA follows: TGTGCCTGGAGCACAGGGGTGGATAGGCAGCCCCAGCATTTT. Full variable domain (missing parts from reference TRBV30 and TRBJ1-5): SQTIHQWPATLVQPVGSPLSLECTVEGTSNPNLYWYRQAAGRGLQLLFYSVGIGQISSEVPQNLSASRPQDRQFILSSKKLLLSDSGFYLCAWSTGVDRQPQHFGDGTRLSIL.

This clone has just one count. CDR3 sequence: CASATGTDNQPQHF. The CDR3 nucleotides are TGTGCCAGCGCTACCGGGACAGACAATCAGCCCCAGCATTTT. The chain uses TRBV2 and TRBJ1-5; 7 nucleotides agree with TRBD1. Per the germline V gene, CDR1 is SNHLY and CDR2 is FYNNEI. Trimming cost V 8 bases and J 3 bases; bases outside gene matches: 7. This CDR3 comprises 14 residues.

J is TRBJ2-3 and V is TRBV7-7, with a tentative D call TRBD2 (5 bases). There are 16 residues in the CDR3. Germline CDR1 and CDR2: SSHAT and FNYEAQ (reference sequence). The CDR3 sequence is CASARGLEFSTDTQYF. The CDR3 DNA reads TGTGCTAGCGCTCGAGGGCTAGAGTTTAGCACAGATACGCAGTATTTT. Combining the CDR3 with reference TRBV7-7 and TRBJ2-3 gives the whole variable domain GAGVSQSPRYKVTKRGQDVTLRCDPISSHATLYWYQQALGQGPEFLTYFNYEAQPDKSGLPSDRFSAERPEGSISTLTIQRTEQRDSAMYRCASARGLEFSTDTQYFGPGTRLTVL.

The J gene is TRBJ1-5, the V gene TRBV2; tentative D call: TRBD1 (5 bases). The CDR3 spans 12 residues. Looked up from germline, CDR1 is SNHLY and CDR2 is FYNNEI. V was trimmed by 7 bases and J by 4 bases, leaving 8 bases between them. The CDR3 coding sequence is TGTGCCAGCACAGGGCCGAATCAGCCCCAGCATTTT. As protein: CASTGPNQPQHF.

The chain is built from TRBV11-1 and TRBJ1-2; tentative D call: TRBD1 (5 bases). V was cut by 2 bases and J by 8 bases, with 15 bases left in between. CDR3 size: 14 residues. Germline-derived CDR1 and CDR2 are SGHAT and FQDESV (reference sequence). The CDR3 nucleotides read TGTGCCAGCAGCTTAAACCAAGGGGATCGGGGCTACACCTTC. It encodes CASSLNQGDRGYTF.

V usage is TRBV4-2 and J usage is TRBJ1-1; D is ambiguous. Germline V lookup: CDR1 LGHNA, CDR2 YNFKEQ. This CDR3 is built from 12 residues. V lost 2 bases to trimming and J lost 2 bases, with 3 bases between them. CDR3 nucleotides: TGTGCCAGCAGCCAACTCAACACTGAAGCTTTCTTT. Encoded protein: CASSQLNTEAFF.

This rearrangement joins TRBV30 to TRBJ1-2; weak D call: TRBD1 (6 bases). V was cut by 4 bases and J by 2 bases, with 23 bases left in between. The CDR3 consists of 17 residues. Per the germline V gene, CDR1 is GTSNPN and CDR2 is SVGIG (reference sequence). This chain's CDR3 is CAWTTPVRWDINYGYTF. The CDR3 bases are TGTGCCTGGACGACCCCGGTGAGATGGGACATAAACTATGGCTACACCTTC.

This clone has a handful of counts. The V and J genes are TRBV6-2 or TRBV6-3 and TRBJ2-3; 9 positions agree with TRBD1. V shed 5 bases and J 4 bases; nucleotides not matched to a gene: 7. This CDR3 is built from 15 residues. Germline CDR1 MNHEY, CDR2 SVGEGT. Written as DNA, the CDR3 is TGTGCCAGCAGTACCCTTGACAGGGGGTCAGATACGCAGTATTTT. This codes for CASSTLDRGSDTQYF.